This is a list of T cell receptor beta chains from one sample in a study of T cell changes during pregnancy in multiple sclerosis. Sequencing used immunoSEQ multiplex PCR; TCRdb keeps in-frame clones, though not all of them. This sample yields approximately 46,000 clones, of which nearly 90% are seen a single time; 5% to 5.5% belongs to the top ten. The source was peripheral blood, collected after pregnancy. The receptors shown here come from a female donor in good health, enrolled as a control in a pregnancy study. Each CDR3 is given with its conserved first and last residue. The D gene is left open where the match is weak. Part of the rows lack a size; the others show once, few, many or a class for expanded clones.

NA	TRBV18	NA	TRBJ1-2	CASSEPSQGHGYTF	TGTGCCAGCTCAGAGCCTTCGCAGGGGCATGGCTACACCTTC
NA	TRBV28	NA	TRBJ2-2	CATSLLAVNTGELFF	TGTGCCACCTCCCTACTAGCAGTCAACACCGGGGAGCTGTTTTTT
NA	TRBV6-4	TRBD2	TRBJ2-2	CASSDSKKRGAGGELFF	TGTGCCAGCAGTGACTCGAAAAAGCGGGGGGCCGGCGGGGAGCTGTTTTTT
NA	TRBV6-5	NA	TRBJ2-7	CASSTRASGRNEQYF	TGTGCCAGCAGCACTCGGGCCTCGGGAAGGAACGAGCAGTACTTC
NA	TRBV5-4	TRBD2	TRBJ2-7	CASSLAGRGDEQYF	TGTGCCAGCAGCTTGGCCGGGAGGGGCGACGAGCAGTACTTC
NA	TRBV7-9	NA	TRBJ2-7	CASSSTGGEQYF	TGTGCCAGCAGCTCCACCGGTGGCGAGCAGTACTTC
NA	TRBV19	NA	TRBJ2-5	CASSIATGETQYF	TGTGCCAGTAGTATAGCCACAGGAGAGACCCAGTACTTC
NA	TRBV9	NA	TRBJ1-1	CASSVQGDTEAFF	TGTGCCAGCAGCGTGCAGGGTGACACTGAAGCTTTCTTT
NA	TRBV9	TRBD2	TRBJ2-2	CASRGDTGELFF	TGTGCCAGCCGGGGGGACACCGGGGAGCTGTTTTTT
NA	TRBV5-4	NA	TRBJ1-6	CASTNAPQSGIDSPLHF	TGTGCCAGCACCAATGCCCCACAAAGCGGAATAGATTCACCCCTCCACTTT
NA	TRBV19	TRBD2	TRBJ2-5	CASAQQALGLAAEETQYF	TGTGCCAGCGCACAACAGGCCCTAGGACTAGCGGCGGAAGAGACCCAGTACTTC
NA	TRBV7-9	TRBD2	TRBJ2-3	CASSLAFSGSGADTQYF	TGTGCCAGCAGCTTAGCTTTTAGCGGGAGTGGGGCAGATACGCAGTATTTT
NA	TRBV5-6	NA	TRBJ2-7	CASSLRLGYEQYF	TGTGCCAGCAGCTTGCGACTAGGCTACGAGCAGTACTTC
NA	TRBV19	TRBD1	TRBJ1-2	CASTRQGPYGYTF	TGTGCCAGTACCCGACAGGGGCCCTATGGCTACACCTTC
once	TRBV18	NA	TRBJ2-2	CASSPLTGPTGELFF	TGTGCCAGCTCACCACTTACAGGGCCCACCGGGGAGCTGTTTTTT
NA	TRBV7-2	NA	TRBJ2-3	CASSLDWGRTDTQYF	TGTGCCAGCAGCTTAGATTGGGGCAGGACAGATACGCAGTATTTT
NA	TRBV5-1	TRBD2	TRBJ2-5	CASSLAGGRGETQYF	TGCGCCAGCAGCTTGGCCGGCGGGAGAGGGGAGACCCAGTACTTC
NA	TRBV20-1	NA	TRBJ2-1	CSAATSNEQFF	TGCAGTGCCGCAACTAGCAATGAGCAGTTCTTC
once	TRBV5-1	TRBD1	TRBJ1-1	CASSLGRTGVKTEAFF	TGCGCCAGCAGCTTGGGGAGGACAGGGGTAAAAACTGAAGCTTTCTTT
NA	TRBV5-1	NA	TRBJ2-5	CASSLGLQAGETQYF	TGCGCCAGCAGCTTGGGTTTGCAGGCTGGAGAGACCCAGTACTTC
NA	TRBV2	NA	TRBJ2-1	CASSEGINPTYNEQFF	TGTGCCAGCAGTGAGGGCATTAACCCGACCTACAATGAGCAGTTCTTC
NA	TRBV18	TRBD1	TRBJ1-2	CASSPLTGANYGYTF	TGTGCCAGCTCGCCCCTGACAGGGGCAAACTATGGCTACACCTTC
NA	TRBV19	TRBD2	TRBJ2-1	CASSIDRLAGDEQFF	TGTGCCAGTAGTATAGACCGACTAGCGGGAGATGAGCAGTTCTTC
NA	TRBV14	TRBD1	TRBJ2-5	CASSLYNRGQETQYF	TGTGCCAGCAGCCTTTATAACAGGGGGCAAGAGACCCAGTACTTC
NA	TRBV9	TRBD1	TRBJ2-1	CASSVAYRGLGQFF	TGTGCCAGCAGCGTAGCATACAGGGGGCTGGGACAGTTCTTC
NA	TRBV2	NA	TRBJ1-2	CASSAAGPIYTF	TGTGCCAGCAGTGCGGCAGGGCCAATATACACCTTC
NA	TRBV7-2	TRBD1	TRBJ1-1	CASSPRTGMNTEAFF	TGTGCCAGCAGCCCAAGGACAGGGATGAACACTGAAGCTTTCTTT